This is a list of T cell receptor beta chains from one sample in a study of blood T cell repertoires in COVID-19. TCRdb's copy holds only in-frame clones and misses some; the assay was immunoSEQ multiplex PCR. The table shows under 150,000 clones, with around 82% occurring only once. Sequencing input: peripheral blood. The receptors derive from a man in his sixties with acute or convalescent COVID-19. Both conserved end residues are part of each CDR3. D genes are given only for firm matches. A row's size may be missing; if present it is once, few, many or a size class.

>TRBV4-1|-|TRBJ2-7|-
CASSQEGAGSYEQYF
TGCGCCAGCAGCCAAGAGGGGGCAGGTTCCTACGAGCAGTACTTC
>TRBV1|-|TRBJ1-1|-
CTSSQPLNTEAFF
TGCACCAGCAGCCAACCGTTGAACACTGAAGCTTTCTTT
>TRBV19|TRBD1|TRBJ2-1|-
CATRAAGQGSYNEQFF
TGTGCCACCCGGGCAGCGGGACAGGGTTCCTACAATGAGCAGTTCTTC
>TRBV10-2|-|TRBJ1-5|-
CASSMGGTGPQHF
TGCGCCAGCAGCATGGGGGGGACGGGGCCCCAGCATTTT
>TRBV7-3|-|TRBJ2-1|few
CASSKTSSYNEQFF
TGTGCCAGCAGCAAGACTAGTTCCTACAATGAGCAGTTCTTC
>TRBV7-9|TRBD1|TRBJ1-2|-
CASSFRDRDYGYTF
TGTGCCAGCAGCTTCCGGGACAGGGACTATGGCTACACCTTC
>TRBV11-2|-|TRBJ1-1|-
CASSWAQGKEAFF
TGTGCCAGCAGCTGGGCACAGGGAAAAGAAGCTTTCTTT
>TRBV10-3|-|TRBJ1-6|-
CAISEVRVNSPLHF
TGTGCCATCAGTGAAGTCAGGGTAAATTCACCCCTCCACTTT
>TRBV6-2/TRBV6-3|TRBD1|TRBJ1-1|-
CASSYSDLQGARSDTEAFF
TGTGCCAGCAGTTACTCGGACTTACAGGGGGCCCGATCAGACACTGAAGCTTTCTTT
>TRBV11-2|-|TRBJ2-5|-
CASSLGGVRGETQYF
TGTGCCAGCAGCTTAGGAGGCGTCCGGGGAGAGACCCAGTACTTC